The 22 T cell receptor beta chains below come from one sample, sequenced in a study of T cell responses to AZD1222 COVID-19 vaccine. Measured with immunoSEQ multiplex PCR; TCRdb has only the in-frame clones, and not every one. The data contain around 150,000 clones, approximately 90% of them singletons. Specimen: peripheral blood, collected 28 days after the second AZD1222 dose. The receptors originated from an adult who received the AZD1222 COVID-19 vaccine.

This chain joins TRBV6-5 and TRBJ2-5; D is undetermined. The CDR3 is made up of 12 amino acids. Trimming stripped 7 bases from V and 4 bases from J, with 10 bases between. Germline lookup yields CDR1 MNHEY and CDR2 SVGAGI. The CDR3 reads CASKRARETQYF. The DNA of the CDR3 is TGTGCCAGCAAAAGGGCCCGAGAGACCCAGTACTTC.

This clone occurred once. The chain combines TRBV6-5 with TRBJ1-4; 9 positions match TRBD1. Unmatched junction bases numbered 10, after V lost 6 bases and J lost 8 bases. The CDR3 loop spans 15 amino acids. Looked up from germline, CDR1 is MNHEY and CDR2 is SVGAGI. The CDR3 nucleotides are TGTGCCAGCAGCCGCGGGGGACAGGGTAACGAAAAACTGTTTTTT. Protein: CASSRGGQGNEKLFF.

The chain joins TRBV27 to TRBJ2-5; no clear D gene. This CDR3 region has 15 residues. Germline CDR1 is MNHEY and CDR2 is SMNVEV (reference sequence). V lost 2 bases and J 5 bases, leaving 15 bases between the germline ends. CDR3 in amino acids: CASSLQTADGETQYF. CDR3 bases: TGTGCCAGCAGTTTACAGACGGCCGACGGGGAGACCCAGTACTTC.

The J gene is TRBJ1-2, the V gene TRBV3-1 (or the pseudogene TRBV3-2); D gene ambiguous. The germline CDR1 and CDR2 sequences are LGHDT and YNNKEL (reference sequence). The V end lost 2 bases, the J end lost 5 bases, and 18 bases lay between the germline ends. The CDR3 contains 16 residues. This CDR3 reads CASSQSADSSYYGYTF. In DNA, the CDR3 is TGTGCCAGCAGCCAAAGTGCGGACTCCTCTTATTATGGCTACACCTTC.

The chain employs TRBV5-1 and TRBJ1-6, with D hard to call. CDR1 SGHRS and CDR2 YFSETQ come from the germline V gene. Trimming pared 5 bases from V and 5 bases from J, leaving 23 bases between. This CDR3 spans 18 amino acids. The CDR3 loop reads CASRPSGNQAWNNSPLHF. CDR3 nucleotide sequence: TGCGCCAGCAGACCGTCGGGCAACCAGGCGTGGAATAATTCACCCCTCCACTTT.

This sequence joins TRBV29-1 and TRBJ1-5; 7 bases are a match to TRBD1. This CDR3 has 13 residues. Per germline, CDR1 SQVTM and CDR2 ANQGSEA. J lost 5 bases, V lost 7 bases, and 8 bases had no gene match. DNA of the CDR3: TGCAGCGCCTTGGACAGGAATGATCAGCCCCAGCATTTT. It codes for CSALDRNDQPQHF.

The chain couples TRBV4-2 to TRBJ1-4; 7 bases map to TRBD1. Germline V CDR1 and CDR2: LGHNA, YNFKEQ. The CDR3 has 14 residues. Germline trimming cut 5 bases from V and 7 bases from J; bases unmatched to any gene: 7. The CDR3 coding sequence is TGTGCCAGCAGCTTCGACAGGGCAGTTGAAAAACTGTTTTTT. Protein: CASSFDRAVEKLFF.

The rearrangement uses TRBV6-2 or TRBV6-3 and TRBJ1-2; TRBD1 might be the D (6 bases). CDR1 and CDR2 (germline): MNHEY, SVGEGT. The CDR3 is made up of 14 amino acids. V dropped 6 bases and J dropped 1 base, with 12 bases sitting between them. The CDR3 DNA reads TGTGCCAGCAGCCCAACAGGGAATAACTATGGCTACACCTTC. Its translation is CASSPTGNNYGYTF.

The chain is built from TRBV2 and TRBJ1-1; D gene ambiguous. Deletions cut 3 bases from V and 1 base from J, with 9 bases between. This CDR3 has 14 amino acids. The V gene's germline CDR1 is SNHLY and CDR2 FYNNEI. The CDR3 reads CASSEHEENTEAFF. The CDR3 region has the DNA TGTGCCAGCAGTGAGCATGAGGAGAACACTGAAGCTTTCTTT.

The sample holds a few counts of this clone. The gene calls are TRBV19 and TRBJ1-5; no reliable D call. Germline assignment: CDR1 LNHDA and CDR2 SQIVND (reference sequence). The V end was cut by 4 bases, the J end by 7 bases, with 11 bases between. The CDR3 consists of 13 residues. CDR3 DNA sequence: TGTGCCAGTAGTACATTGGAGGTCCAGCCCCAGCATTTT. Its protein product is CASSTLEVQPQHF.

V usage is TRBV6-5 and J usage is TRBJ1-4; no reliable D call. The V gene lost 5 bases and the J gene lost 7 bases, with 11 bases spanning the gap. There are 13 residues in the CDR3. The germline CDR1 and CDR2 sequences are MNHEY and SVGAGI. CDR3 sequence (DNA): TGTGCCAGCAGTCTCGCCCCCGGTGAAAAACTGTTTTTT. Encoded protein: CASSLAPGEKLFF.

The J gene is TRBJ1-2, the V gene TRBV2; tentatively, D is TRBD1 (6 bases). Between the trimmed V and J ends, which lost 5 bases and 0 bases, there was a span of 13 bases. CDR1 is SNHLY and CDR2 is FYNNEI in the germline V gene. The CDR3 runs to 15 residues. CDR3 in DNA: TGTGCCAGCAGTTCACAGGGACCAGCTAACTATGGCTACACCTTC. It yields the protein CASSSQGPANYGYTF.

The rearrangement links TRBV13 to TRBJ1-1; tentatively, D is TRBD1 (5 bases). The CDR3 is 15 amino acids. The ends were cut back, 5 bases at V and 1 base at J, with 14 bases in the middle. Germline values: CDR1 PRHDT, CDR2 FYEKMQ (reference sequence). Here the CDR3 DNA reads TGTGCCAGCAGCCCCCTAGAGGGGCGGAACACTGAAGCTTTCTTT. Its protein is CASSPLEGRNTEAFF.

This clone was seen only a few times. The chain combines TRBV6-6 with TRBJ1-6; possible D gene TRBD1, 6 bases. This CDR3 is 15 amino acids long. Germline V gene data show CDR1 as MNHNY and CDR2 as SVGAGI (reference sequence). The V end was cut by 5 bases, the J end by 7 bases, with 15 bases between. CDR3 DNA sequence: TGTGCCAGCAGTGCCGGGACATCAGTGAATTCACCCCTCCACTTT. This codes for CASSAGTSVNSPLHF.

The CDR3 here is CASLQETQYF. CDR3 DNA sequence: TGCGCCAGCCTACAAGAGACCCAGTACTTC. The gene calls are TRBV10-2 and TRBJ2-5; D not resolved. The CDR3 spans 10 residues. CDR1 and CDR2 (germline): WSHSY, SAAADI. The V gene lost 8 bases and the J gene lost 2 bases, with 3 bases spanning the gap.

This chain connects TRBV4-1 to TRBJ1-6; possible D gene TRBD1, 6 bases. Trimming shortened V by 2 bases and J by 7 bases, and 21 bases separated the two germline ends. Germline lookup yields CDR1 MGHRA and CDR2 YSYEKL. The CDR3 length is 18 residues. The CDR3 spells CASSQKGGRGLGNSPLHF. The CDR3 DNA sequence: TGCGCCAGCAGCCAAAAAGGGGGTAGGGGATTAGGGAATTCACCCCTCCACTTT.

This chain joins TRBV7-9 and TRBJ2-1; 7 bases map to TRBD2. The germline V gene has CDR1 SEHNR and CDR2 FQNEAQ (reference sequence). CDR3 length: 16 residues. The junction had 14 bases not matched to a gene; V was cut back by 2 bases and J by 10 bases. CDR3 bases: TGTGCCAGCAGCTTATGGGGGACTACGCTAGATGAAGAGCAGTTCTTC. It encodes CASSLWGTTLDEEQFF.

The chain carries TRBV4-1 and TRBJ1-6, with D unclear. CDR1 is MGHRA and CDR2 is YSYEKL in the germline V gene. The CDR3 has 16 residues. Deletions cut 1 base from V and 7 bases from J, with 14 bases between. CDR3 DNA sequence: TGCGCCAGCAGCCAAGTGGATTCAGAGAGGAATTCACCCCTCCACTTT. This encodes CASSQVDSERNSPLHF.

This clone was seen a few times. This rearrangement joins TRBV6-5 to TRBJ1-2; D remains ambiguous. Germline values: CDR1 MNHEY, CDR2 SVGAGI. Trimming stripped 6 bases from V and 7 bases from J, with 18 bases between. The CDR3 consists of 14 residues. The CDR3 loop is CASSTRTVPRGYTF. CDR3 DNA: TGTGCCAGCAGCACCAGGACTGTGCCTCGTGGCTACACCTTC.

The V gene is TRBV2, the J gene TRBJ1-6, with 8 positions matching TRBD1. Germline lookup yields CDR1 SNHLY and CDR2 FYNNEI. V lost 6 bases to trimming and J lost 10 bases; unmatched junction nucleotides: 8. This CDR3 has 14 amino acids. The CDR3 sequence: CASRSDRDDSPLHF. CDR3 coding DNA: TGTGCCAGCAGATCGGACAGGGATGACTCACCCCTCCACTTT.

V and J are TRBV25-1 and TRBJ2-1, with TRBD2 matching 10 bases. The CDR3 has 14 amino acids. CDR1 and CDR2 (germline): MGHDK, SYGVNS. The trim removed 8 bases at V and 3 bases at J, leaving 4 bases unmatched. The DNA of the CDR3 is TGTGCCAGCCTCGCTAGCGGGGGCTACAATGAGCAGTTCTTC. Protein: CASLASGGYNEQFF.

The CDR3 coding sequence is TGTGCCAGCAGCTTGGCCAACAGGGAGAATGAGCAGTTCTTC. This encodes CASSLANRENEQFF. V is TRBV5-4 and J is TRBJ2-1; a possible D gene is TRBD1 (6 bases). Per the germline V gene, CDR1 is SGHNT and CDR2 is YYREEE (reference sequence). The CDR3 covers 14 residues. Between the trimmed V and J ends, which lost 0 bases and 7 bases, there was a span of 11 bases.